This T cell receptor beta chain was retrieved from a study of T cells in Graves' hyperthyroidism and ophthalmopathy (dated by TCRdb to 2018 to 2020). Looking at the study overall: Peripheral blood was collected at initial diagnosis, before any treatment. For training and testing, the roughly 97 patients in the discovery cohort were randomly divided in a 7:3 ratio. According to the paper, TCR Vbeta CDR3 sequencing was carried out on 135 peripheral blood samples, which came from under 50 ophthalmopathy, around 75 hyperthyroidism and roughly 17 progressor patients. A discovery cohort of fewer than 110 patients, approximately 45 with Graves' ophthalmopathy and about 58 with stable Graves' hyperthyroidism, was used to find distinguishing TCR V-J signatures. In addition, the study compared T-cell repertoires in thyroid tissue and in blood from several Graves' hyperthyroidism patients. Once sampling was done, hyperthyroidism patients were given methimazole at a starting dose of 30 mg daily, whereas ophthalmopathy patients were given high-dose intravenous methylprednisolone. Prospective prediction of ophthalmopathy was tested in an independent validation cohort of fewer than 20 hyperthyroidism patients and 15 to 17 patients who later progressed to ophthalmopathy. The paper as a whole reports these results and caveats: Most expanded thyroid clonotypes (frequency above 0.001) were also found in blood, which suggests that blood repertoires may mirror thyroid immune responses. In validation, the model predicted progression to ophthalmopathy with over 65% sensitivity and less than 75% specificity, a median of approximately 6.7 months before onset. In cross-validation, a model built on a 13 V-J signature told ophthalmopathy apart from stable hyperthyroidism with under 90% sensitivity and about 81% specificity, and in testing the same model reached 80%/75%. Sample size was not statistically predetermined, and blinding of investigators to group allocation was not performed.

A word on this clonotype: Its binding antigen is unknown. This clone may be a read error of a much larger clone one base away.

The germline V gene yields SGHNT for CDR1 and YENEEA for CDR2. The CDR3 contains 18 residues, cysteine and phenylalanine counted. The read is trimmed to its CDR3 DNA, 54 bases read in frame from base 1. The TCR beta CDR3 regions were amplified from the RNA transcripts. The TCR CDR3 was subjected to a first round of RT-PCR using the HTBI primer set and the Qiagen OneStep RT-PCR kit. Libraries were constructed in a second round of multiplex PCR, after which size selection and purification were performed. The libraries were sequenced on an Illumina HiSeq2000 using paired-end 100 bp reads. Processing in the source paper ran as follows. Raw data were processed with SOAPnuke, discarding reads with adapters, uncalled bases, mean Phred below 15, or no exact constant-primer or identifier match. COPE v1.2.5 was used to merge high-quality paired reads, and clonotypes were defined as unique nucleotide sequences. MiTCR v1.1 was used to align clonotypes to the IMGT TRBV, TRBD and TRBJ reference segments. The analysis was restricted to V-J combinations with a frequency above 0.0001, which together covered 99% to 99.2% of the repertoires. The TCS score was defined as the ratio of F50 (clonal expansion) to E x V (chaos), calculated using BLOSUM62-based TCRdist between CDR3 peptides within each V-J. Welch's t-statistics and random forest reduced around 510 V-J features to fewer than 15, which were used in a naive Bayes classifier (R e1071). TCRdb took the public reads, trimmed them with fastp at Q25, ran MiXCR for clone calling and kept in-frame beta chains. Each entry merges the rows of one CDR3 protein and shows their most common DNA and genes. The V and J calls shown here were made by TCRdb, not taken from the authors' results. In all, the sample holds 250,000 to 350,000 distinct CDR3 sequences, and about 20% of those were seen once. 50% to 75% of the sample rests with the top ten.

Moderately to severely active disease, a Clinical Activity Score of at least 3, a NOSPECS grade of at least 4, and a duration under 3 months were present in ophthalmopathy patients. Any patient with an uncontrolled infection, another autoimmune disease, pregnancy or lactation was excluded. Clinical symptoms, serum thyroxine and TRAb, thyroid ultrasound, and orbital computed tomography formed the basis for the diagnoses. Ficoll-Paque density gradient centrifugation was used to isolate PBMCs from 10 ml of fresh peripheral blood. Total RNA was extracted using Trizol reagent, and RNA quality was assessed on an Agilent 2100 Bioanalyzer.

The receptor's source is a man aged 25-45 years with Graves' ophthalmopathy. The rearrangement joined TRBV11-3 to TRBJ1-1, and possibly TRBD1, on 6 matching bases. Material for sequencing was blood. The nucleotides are TGTGCCAGCGGCTTAAAAGGGACAAACAGGGACTTGAACACTGAAGCTTTCTTT. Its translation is CASGLKGTNRDLNTEAFF.